Presented here are 30 T cell receptor beta chains from one specimen sequenced in a study of blood T cell repertoires in COVID-19 (dated by TCRdb to about 2020). Libraries were made using the immunoSEQ multiplex PCR assay. The table comes from immuneACCESS by way of TCRdb, which keeps in-frame sequences with V and J called. Part of the clones is missing from these tables; in studies checked, under half for an unresolved V gene and the rest for unknown reasons. This sample is represented by about 90,000 clones; 75% to 90% of them were singletons. The ten largest account for roughly a third of the sample. The sample consisted of peripheral blood. Receptor source: a woman of 80 years or more with active or convalescent COVID-19.

The chain carries TRBV6-2 or TRBV6-3 and TRBJ1-5; weak D call: TRBD1 (6 bases). The CDR3 sequence is 15 residues long. V lost 5 bases to trimming and J lost 4 bases, with 15 bases between them. Germline V CDR1 and CDR2: MNHEY, SVGEGT. The CDR3 spells CASSKSDRSNQPQHF. As DNA, the CDR3 is TGTGCCAGCAGTAAATCAGACAGGTCAAATCAGCCCCAGCATTTT.

The table lists this clone with many counts. The chain combines TRBV2 with TRBJ1-4; D might be TRBD1 (6 bases). This CDR3 is built from 14 residues. Germline values: CDR1 SNHLY, CDR2 FYNNEI. Between the trimmed V and J ends, which lost 7 bases and 4 bases, there was a span of 13 bases. CDR3 coding DNA: TGTGCCAGCAAACCTGACAGGAATAATGAAAAACTGTTTTTT. This codes for CASKPDRNNEKLFF.

V gene TRBV7-3 combines with J gene TRBJ2-2; tentative D call: TRBD2 (6 bases). V gave up 3 bases and J gave up 4 bases, with 12 bases separating them. Per germline, CDR1 SGHTA and CDR2 FQGTGA. The CDR3 is 15 amino acids. CDR3 region: CASSLVGGGTGELFF. CDR3 bases: TGTGCCAGCAGCTTGGTGGGGGGAGGCACCGGGGAGCTGTTTTTT.

Comment on this clone: Mismatch with germline at one junction end may stem from a read error. The J gene is TRBJ2-7, the V gene TRBV7-2; 9 bases align to TRBD2. The CDR3 is 15 amino acids. CDR1 and CDR2 (germline): SGHTA, FQGNSA. The CDR3 reads CASSIAGVDSYEQYF. DNA for the CDR3: TGTGCCAGCAGCATAGCGGGAGTGGATTCCTACGAGCAGTACTTC.

The chain uses TRBV9 and TRBJ1-3; D is perhaps TRBD1 (5 bases). V lost 4 bases, J lost 0 bases, and 11 bases lay in between. There are 15 residues in the CDR3. In germline, CDR1 is SGDLS, CDR2 YYNGEE. CDR3 bases: TGTGCCAGCAGCATCCAGGGTTACTCTGGAAACACCATATATTTT. Translated, it gives CASSIQGYSGNTIYF.

The rearrangement joins TRBV5-1 to TRBJ2-5; 12 bases line up with TRBD2. Trimming removed 0 bases from V and 4 bases from J; junction bases left unmatched: 10. The CDR3 has 18 residues. CDR1 and CDR2 (germline): SGHRS, YFSETQ. The CDR3 region has the DNA TGCGCCAGCAGCTTGGGTCTAGCGGGGGGGCCGTCGTTAGAGACCCAGTACTTC. Protein: CASSLGLAGGPSLETQYF. Using reference TRBV5-1 and TRBJ2-5 for the parts outside the CDR3, the full variable domain is KAGVTQTPRYLIKTRGQQVTLSCSPISGHRSVSWYQQTPGQGLQFLFEYFSETQRNKGNFPGRFSGRQFSNSRSEMNVSTLELGDSALYLCASSLGLAGGPSLETQYFGPGTRLLVL.

This clone was recorded a few times. The chain employs TRBV19 and TRBJ2-1; the match to TRBD2 covers 8 bases. CDR1 is LNHDA and CDR2 is SQIVND in the germline V gene (reference sequence). This CDR3 region has 16 residues. The junction had 9 bases not matched to a gene; V was cut back by 4 bases and J by 4 bases. CDR3 coding DNA: TGTGCCAGTAGTACTAGCGGGCAACGAACGTACAATGAGCAGTTCTTC. Translated: CASSTSGQRTYNEQFF.

The chain uses TRBV2 and TRBJ2-1; 9 bases are shared with TRBD1. Germline CDR1 and CDR2: SNHLY and FYNNEI. This CDR3 has 15 amino acids. Trimming removed 5 bases from V and 6 bases from J; junction bases left unmatched: 8. The DNA of the CDR3 is TGTGCCAGCAGTCGACAGGGGGTGGCCCTCAATGAGCAGTTCTTC. Amino acids: CASSRQGVALNEQFF.

The table lists this clone with a few counts. The V and J genes are TRBV4-1 and TRBJ1-1; D ambiguous. Trimming left V 0 bases short and J 1 base short, with 9 bases between. The CDR3 consists of 15 residues. The germline V gene encodes CDR1 MGHRA and CDR2 YSYEKL. The CDR3 bases are TGCGCCAGCAGCCAAGATCCGAGGAGGAACACTGAAGCTTTCTTT. It codes for CASSQDPRRNTEAFF.

This chain joins TRBV5-8 and TRBJ2-1; 7 bases match TRBD1. With 1 base clipped from V and 10 bases from J, the junction kept 11 bases outside the gene matches. The CDR3 runs 15 residues. Germline CDR1 SGHTS, CDR2 YDEGEE. This chain's CDR3 is CASSLRLEGAGEQFF. DNA for the CDR3: TGTGCCAGCAGCTTGCGGCTAGAGGGGGCCGGCGAGCAGTTCTTC.

The count of this clone is one. The chain is built from TRBV2 and TRBJ2-1, with 7 bases matching TRBD2. CDR1 is SNHLY, CDR2 FYNNEI, per germline. The CDR3 extends over 14 amino acids. V lost 6 bases and J lost 6; bases outside the gene matches: 8. The CDR3 nucleotides read TGTGCCAGCAGACGACTAGCTTCTTTCAATGAGCAGTTCTTC. This sequence encodes CASRRLASFNEQFF.

The chain links TRBV10-2 to TRBJ1-1, with D possibly matching TRBD1 (6 bases). This CDR3 contains 13 residues. Germline loops: CDR1 WSHSY, CDR2 SAAADI. V was trimmed by 5 bases and J by 3 bases, leaving 10 bases between them. This chain's CDR3 is CASSTGQHTEAFF. CDR3 nucleotide sequence: TGCGCCAGCAGTACAGGACAGCACACTGAAGCTTTCTTT.

The J gene is TRBJ2-5, the V gene TRBV6-5; D is perhaps TRBD1 (5 bases). The CDR3 covers 14 residues. The germline V gene has CDR1 MNHEY and CDR2 SVGAGI. V lost 6 bases and J lost 2, with 13 bases in between. The CDR3 DNA reads as TGTGCCAGCAGCCTCGGACAAAAACAAGAGACCCAGTACTTC. Amino acids: CASSLGQKQETQYF.

This chain uses TRBV6-6 with TRBJ1-5; the match to TRBD1 covers 9 bases. This CDR3 is built from 16 residues. Germline V gene data show CDR1 as MNHNY and CDR2 as SVGAGI (reference sequence). V was clipped by 4 bases and J by 0 bases; unmatched bases: 4. CDR3 DNA sequence: TGTGCCAGCAGTTCCCCGGGACAGGGTAGCAATCAGCCCCAGCATTTT. Translating gives CASSSPGQGSNQPQHF.

CDR3 DNA: TGTGCCAGCAGCGTAGACCACAGGTTAGAACTGGACGAGCAGTACTTC. It is translated as CASSVDHRLELDEQYF. The chain combines TRBV9 with TRBJ2-7, with D possibly TRBD1 on 5 matching bases. Per germline, CDR1 SGDLS and CDR2 YYNGEE. The CDR3 sequence is 16 residues long. Trimming took 0 bases from V and 5 from J, leaving 18 bases between them.

The V gene is TRBV6-2 or TRBV6-3, the J gene TRBJ1-6; D is possibly TRBD1 (6 bases). CDR1 is MNHEY and CDR2 is SVGEGT in the germline V gene. The length of the CDR3 is 14 residues. The V end lost 5 bases, the J end lost 10 bases, and 15 bases lay between the germline ends. CDR3 DNA sequence: TGTGCCAGCAGTCCCCAGGGGTTTATCTCACCCCTCCACTTT. This codes for CASSPQGFISPLHF.

The rearrangement uses TRBV5-1 and TRBJ1-5; a possible D gene is TRBD1 (5 bases). The CDR3 is 13 amino acids. Germline CDR1 reads SGHRS; CDR2 reads YFSETQ. V was trimmed by 0 bases and J by 9 bases, leaving 10 bases between them. CDR3 DNA sequence: TGCGCCAGCAGCTTGGAGCCGCAGGGGCCCCAGCATTTT. Amino acid sequence: CASSLEPQGPQHF.

This clone was observed a few times. The genes are TRBV3-1 (or the pseudogene TRBV3-2) and TRBJ2-2; possibly TRBD2 for D (5 bases). The CDR3 consists of 14 residues. Germline V gene data show CDR1 as LGHDT and CDR2 as YNNKEL (reference sequence). The V and J ends lost 1 base and 4 bases respectively, with 7 bases between them. CDR3 loop: CASSQGRGTGELFF. CDR3 coding DNA: TGTGCCAGCAGCCAAGGTCGGGGCACCGGGGAGCTGTTTTTT.

The chain has TRBV6-5 and TRBJ2-1; 8 bases fit TRBD1. CDR3 length equals 13 residues. The V and J ends lost 6 bases and 6 bases, in that order; junction bases with no gene match: 4. Germline CDR1 reads MNHEY; CDR2 reads SVGAGI. CDR3 nucleotide sequence: TGTGCCAGCAGAAGACAGGGGCTCAATGAGCAGTTCTTC. It specifies CASRRQGLNEQFF.

V gene TRBV28 combines with J gene TRBJ2-7, with 9 nucleotides matching TRBD2. V lost 5 bases, J lost 2 bases, and 7 bases stayed unmatched. The CDR3 contains 15 residues. Looked up from germline, CDR1 is MDHEN and CDR2 is SYDVKM. Here the CDR3 reads CASSRSGRPPYEQYF. The CDR3 nucleotides read TGTGCCAGCAGTAGAAGCGGGAGGCCCCCCTACGAGCAGTACTTC.

The V call is TRBV10-3, the J call TRBJ1-2; a weak D match, TRBD1 (6 bases). CDR1 is ENHRY, CDR2 SYGVKD, per germline. V was shortened by 4 bases and J by 8 bases, with 17 bases between the two germline ends. There are 14 residues in the CDR3. CDR3 DNA: TGTGCCATCAGTGTACAGGGATCCTCTATAGGCTACACCTTC. It specifies CAISVQGSSIGYTF.

The V and J genes are TRBV5-1 and TRBJ2-2, with TRBD2 as a possible D gene (5 bases). The length of the CDR3 is 14 residues. V lost 3 bases and J 3 bases, leaving 9 bases between the germline ends. Germline CDR1 SGHRS, CDR2 YFSETQ. CDR3 bases: TGCGCCAGCAGCTGGGGAGTAGACACCGGGGAGCTGTTTTTT. This translates into CASSWGVDTGELFF.

The V gene is TRBV6-2 or TRBV6-3, the J gene TRBJ1-5; D uncertain. This CDR3 has 14 residues. The germline V gene has CDR1 MNHEY and CDR2 SVGEGT. Deletions cut 2 bases from V and 4 bases from J, with 9 bases between. Here the CDR3 reads CASSYSRRNQPQHF. The CDR3, as DNA: TGTGCCAGCAGTTACAGTCGCAGAAATCAGCCCCAGCATTTT.

V gene TRBV10-2 combines with J gene TRBJ2-4; 9 nucleotides align to TRBD2. Germline V lookup: CDR1 WSHSY, CDR2 SAAADI. This CDR3 has 18 amino acids. The V gene end was trimmed by 6 bases and the J gene end by 0 bases; junction bases not matched to a gene: 12. CDR3 DNA: TGCGCCAGCAGGGCCGTGGGGCTAGCGGGATTAGCCAAAAACATTCAGTACTTC. It is translated as CASRAVGLAGLAKNIQYF.

This clone was observed a few times. The chain recombines TRBV28 with TRBJ1-2; maybe TRBD1 (6 bases). Germline assignment: CDR1 MDHEN and CDR2 SYDVKM. V was clipped by 5 bases and J by 4 bases, with 14 bases between them. CDR3 length equals 14 residues. DNA for the CDR3: TGTGCCAGCAGTGCGCCCGGACAGTTCTATGGCTACACCTTC. Encoded protein: CASSAPGQFYGYTF.

This clone was seen only a few times. The chain is built from TRBV18 and TRBJ2-7; 8 nucleotides agree with TRBD1. In germline, CDR1 is KGHSH, CDR2 LQKENI. There are 14 residues in the CDR3. Trimming removed 4 bases from V and 2 bases from J; junction bases left unmatched: 4. CDR3 residues: CASSHSQGAYEQYF. CDR3 DNA sequence: TGTGCCAGCTCACACTCACAGGGGGCCTACGAGCAGTACTTC.

This chain connects TRBV7-3 to TRBJ1-1, with D unresolved. V shed 2 bases and J shed 6 bases, with 10 bases lying between them. The CDR3 spans 13 residues. Germline V lookup: CDR1 SGHTA, CDR2 FQGTGA. CDR3 nucleotides: TGTGCCAGCAGCTTAGTCTTCCGGTCTGAAGCTTTCTTT. Its protein product is CASSLVFRSEAFF.

Comments on this clone: The same CDR3 arises from other DNA sequences in this sample as well. The chain recombines TRBV10-2 with TRBJ2-3, with 7 bases identical to TRBD2. The CDR3 loop spans 14 amino acids. After removal of 6 bases from V and 5 bases from J, the junction contained 8 bases not matched to a gene. In germline, CDR1 is WSHSY, CDR2 SAAADI. The CDR3 is CASRPAGAEDTQYF. The CDR3 DNA reads as TGCGCCAGCAGGCCGGCGGGAGCGGAAGATACGCAGTATTTT.

V gene TRBV7-8 combines with J gene TRBJ2-1; 11 bases are a match to TRBD2. The ends lost 2 bases at V and 6 bases at J; junction bases unmatched: 6. The germline CDR1 and CDR2 sequences are SGHVS and FQNEAQ. The CDR3 has 16 residues. CDR3 in amino acids: CASSLRWLAGGNEQFF. CDR3 DNA: TGTGCCAGCAGCTTAAGATGGCTAGCGGGGGGCAATGAGCAGTTCTTC. The full variable domain, in which reference TRBV7-8 and TRBJ2-1 provide the parts outside the CDR3, is GAGVSQSPRYKVAKRGQDVALRCDPISGHVSLFWYQQALGQGPEFLTYFQNEAQLDKSGLPSDRFFAERPEGSVSTLKIQRTQQEDSAVYLCASSLRWLAGGNEQFFGPGTRLTVL.

The V and J genes are TRBV4-3 and TRBJ2-7; D gene uncertain. Germline V gene data show CDR1 as LGHNA and CDR2 as YSLEER. Trimming cost V 4 bases and J 2 bases, with 15 bases left between them. The CDR3 has 15 amino acids. CDR3 loop: CASSLWAGRTYEQYF. CDR3 nucleotides: TGCGCCAGCAGCCTGTGGGCAGGTCGGACCTACGAGCAGTACTTC.